This T cell receptor beta chain was identified during a study of post-analysis software for immune sequencing data. Looking at the study overall: The patients showed relapsing-remitting, secondary progressive and progressive-relapsing multiple sclerosis courses. The study's findings and limits: Comparison of patients with controls showed four or five TRBV segments more frequent in patients, TRBV5-6, TRBV5-1 and TRBV20-1 among them. Normalized Chao1 diversity was significantly reduced in patients versus controls.

As for this clonotype: No antigen is known for it.

Per germline, CDR1 MNHEY and CDR2 SMNVEV (reference sequence). The CDR3 sequence is 15 residues long. V lost 4 bases and J lost 2, with 15 bases in between. The TCR beta cDNA libraries carried unique molecular identifiers. TCRdb analysed the PCR reads with MiXCR anew, one entry per CDR3 protein. The sample has about 770,000 distinct CDR3 sequences, around 42% seen once. Specimen: blood. The V gene is TRBV27, the J gene TRBJ2-7; a weak D match, TRBD2 (5 bases). This clonotype was sampled from a girl aged 5-17 years with multiple sclerosis. CDR3 sequence (DNA): TGTGCCAGCAGTTCCTTCGGGCGGGTTGCCTACGAGCAGTACTTC. It translates to CASSSFGRVAYEQYF.